This paragraph covers one T cell receptor beta chain sequence. There is no known antigen for this receptor. Base qualities are not at hand, and no much larger clone is one base apart. This specimen belongs to a study of shared clonotypes between healthy human individuals (dated by TCRdb to 2018 to 2021). Regarding the research as a whole: The cohort comprised two women and a few men aged 18 to 49 years. Per donor, three plates each were used for CD4 naive and CD4 memory, two for CD8 naive, and one for CD8 memory. Blood TCR repertoires of about 5 healthy adults were deeply sequenced to estimate repertoire size and the extent of clonotype sharing between individuals. Libraries were prepared and TCR repertoires were sequenced by different laboratories using diverse techniques, in order to increase sequencing depth and limit assay-specific biases. Leukapheresis yielded between about 0.85 and 10 billion PBMCs per donor. General findings and caveats noted by the study authors: Pairwise subsampling led to the expectation that sequencing depth would affect the degree of clonotype sharing among donors. The genetic and exposure-history diversity represented was limited by the small number of donors. Sampling was restricted to blood, and TCR repertoires in tissues likely differ from the TCR repertoires found in blood. Clonotypes shared by all four sorted-subset donors showed higher generation probabilities than non-shared clonotypes. Rarefaction of sorted-subset datasets indicated incomplete sequencing despite the large sequencing depth. Larger estimated clonotype richness was generally found for naive subsets than for memory subsets. About 4.5% of naive CD4, roughly 3.5% of naive CD8, roughly 2.4% of memory CD4, and more than 0.35% of memory CD8 clonotypes were shared across several donors.

Using the deep immunoSEQ assay, TCR CDR3 regions were amplified from genomic DNA by multiplex PCR. For each cell subset, the extracted genomic DNA was distributed evenly across all wells of several immunoSEQ 96-well plates, and each plate served as one replicate. Each replicate PCR for sorted subsets received about 180 ng genomic DNA, equal to about 30,000 T cell genomes. Purified libraries were quantified with a Qubit 3.0 fluorometer, sized on a Bioanalyzer 2100, and re-quantified with the KAPA Library Quantification kit. A separate single-read 150-cycle Illumina NextSeq 550 flow cell was used to sequence each immunoSEQ 96-well plate. As for the authors' bioinformatics: Because only junctional sequences without quality scores were contained in the immunoSEQ output, filtering matching that applied to full-length reads could not be performed. To assign V/J genes and CDR3, sequences were annotated against IMGT germline references using PyIR, a Python wrapper for IgBLAST v1.9. Reads were removed for weak V/J assignments (E-value above 1e-6), missing CDR3, stop codons, out-of-frame junctions, or ambiguous translated residues. V3J clonotypes were defined as sequences sharing the same inferred V gene, J gene, and CDR3 amino acid sequence. The percentage overlap between two repertoires was calculated by dividing the number of shared unique clonotypes by the size of the smaller repertoire. Richness of each repertoire was evaluated using RTK rarefaction, the Chao1 estimator, and Recon v2.1 estimates of unobserved clonotypes. For all TCRbeta clonotypes obtained by the gDNA method from four donors, generation probabilities were computed with OLGA. The table comes from immuneACCESS by way of TCRdb, which keeps in-frame sequences with V and J called. Part of the clones is missing from these tables; in studies checked, under half for an unresolved V gene and the rest for unknown reasons. V and J calls plus clone size are reproduced from that table; the DNA served to infer D and trimming. The sample table shows hundreds of thousands of clones, and 85% to 95% are seen once. Over 0.095% of the sample goes to the ten largest clones.

CD8 naive samples were obtained by positive selection for CCR7 among CD45RO-negative cells, yielding a CD45RA+CCR7+ population from which TemRA cells were excluded. Healthy HIV-negative adults with no recently reported acute infections or vaccinations were included as donors. Every donor was a Caucasian adult living in Nashville, Tennessee, USA. Blood was obtained by leukapheresis, after which PBMCs were separated by Ficoll-Histopaque density gradient centrifugation and cryopreserved in liquid nitrogen vapor phase. Analytical flow cytometry was used to check the purity and quantity of every magnetically sorted T cell population. Genomic DNA was isolated from each sorted fraction and quantified by UV absorbance on a Nanodrop 2000c. This sequence was found in a woman in her twenties or thirties in good health. Sequenced input: naive CD8+ T cells sorted from blood. The cell subset or site label here, explained by the study, means: CD45RA+CCR7+.

Here the CDR3 is given as CATSRGESGEQFF. Read as DNA, the sequence is TGTGCCACCAGCAGAGGGGAATCCGGTGAGCAGTTCTTC. The chain is encoded by TRBV15 joined to TRBJ2-1; the D gene is not confidently resolved. The CDR3 spans 13 residues, from the cysteine through the phenylalanine. The read is trimmed to its CDR3 DNA, 39 bases read in frame from base 1. CDR1 and CDR2 are drawn from the germline V gene (reference sequence): LNHNV, YYDKDF. The V and J ends are trimmed by 1 base and 9 bases, leaving 10 bases between them.